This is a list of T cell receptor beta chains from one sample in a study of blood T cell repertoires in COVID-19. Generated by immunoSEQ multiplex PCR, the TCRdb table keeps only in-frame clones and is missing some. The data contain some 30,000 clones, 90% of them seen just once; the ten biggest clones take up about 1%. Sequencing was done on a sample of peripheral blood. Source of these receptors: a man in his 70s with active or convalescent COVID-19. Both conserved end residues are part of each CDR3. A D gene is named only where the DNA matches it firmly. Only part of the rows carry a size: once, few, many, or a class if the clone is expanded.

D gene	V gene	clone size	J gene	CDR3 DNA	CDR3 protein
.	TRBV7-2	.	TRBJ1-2	TGTGCCAGCAGCTTGAACAGCCGAACTCATGGCTACACCTTC	CASSLNSRTHGYTF
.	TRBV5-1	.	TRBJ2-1	TGCGCCAGCAGCCCGACTAGCTCCTACAATGAGCAGTTCTTC	CASSPTSSYNEQFF
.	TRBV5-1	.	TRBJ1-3	TGCGCCAGCAGCTTGGCCGGGGGTGGGTCTGGAAACACCATATATTTT	CASSLAGGGSGNTIYF
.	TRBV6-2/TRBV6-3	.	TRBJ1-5	TGTGCCAGCAGTCGGAGGCCCCACGGAGGCAATCAGCCCCAGCATTTT	CASSRRPHGGNQPQHF
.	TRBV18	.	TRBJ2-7	TGTGCCAGCTCCCGCACGGCGGGACCGTACGAGCAGTACTTC	CASSRTAGPYEQYF
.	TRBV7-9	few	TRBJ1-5	TGTGCCAGCAGCTTGGGAGGGCTAAATCAGCCCCAGCATTTT	CASSLGGLNQPQHF
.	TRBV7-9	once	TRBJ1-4	TGTGCCAGCAGCTCTCAGGGTACCGTGGGTGAAAAACTGTTTTTT	CASSSQGTVGEKLFF
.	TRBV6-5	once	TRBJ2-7	TGTGCCAGCAGTCCGGGACAACTCTACGAGCAGTACTTC	CASSPGQLYEQYF
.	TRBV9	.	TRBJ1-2	TGTGCCAGCAGCCCCTTGGATAGGGGCGGAGGCTACACCTTC	CASSPLDRGGGYTF
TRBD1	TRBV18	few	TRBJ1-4	TGTGCCAGCTCACCACAAAACCCGGGACAGTCTAATGAAAAACTGTTTTTT	CASSPQNPGQSNEKLFF
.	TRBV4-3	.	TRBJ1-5	TGCGCCAGCAGCCAAGTCGGTAGCGGTCAGCCCCAGCATTTT	CASSQVGSGQPQHF
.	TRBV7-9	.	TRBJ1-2	TGTGCCAGCAGCTCCCAGGGTATCGATGGCTACACCTTC	CASSSQGIDGYTF
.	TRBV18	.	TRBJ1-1	TGTGCCAGCCAGACTTCAAGGTCTGGGACTGAAGCTTTCTTT	CASQTSRSGTEAFF
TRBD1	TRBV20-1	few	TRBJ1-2	TGCAGTGCTAGTGGGACAGGGAATGGCTATGGCTACACCTTC	CSASGTGNGYGYTF
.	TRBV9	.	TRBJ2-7	TGTGCCAGCAGCGTCACTCGATACGAGCAGTACTTC	CASSVTRYEQYF
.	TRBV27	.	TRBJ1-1	TGTGCCAGCAGTTTATACGGGGGAACTGAAGCTTTCTTT	CASSLYGGTEAFF
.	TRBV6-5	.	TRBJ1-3	TGTGCCAGCAGCCAAGGAAACACCATATATTTT	CASSQGNTIYF
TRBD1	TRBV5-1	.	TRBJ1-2	TGCGCCAGCAGCGCCGGACAGGGAGGAATCGGCTACACCTTC	CASSAGQGGIGYTF
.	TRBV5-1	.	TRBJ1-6	TGCGCCAGCAGCTCCTCCAATGTGAGGGATTCACCCCTCCACTTT	CASSSSNVRDSPLHF
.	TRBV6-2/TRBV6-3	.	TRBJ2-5	TGTGCCAGCAGTCGGAGGGGAGAGCAAGAGACCCAGTACTTC	CASSRRGEQETQYF
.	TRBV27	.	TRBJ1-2	TGTGCCAGCAGTTTCTCGGGGGGAGGCGGACACTATGGCTACACCTTC	CASSFSGGGGHYGYTF
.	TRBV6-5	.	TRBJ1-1	TGTGCCAGCAGTTTAGTGCAGGGGAGCACTGAAGCTTTCTTT	CASSLVQGSTEAFF
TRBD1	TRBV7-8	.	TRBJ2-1	TGTGCCAGCAGCCGAGGGACAGCGAGCTCCTACAATGAGCAGTTCTTC	CASSRGTASSYNEQFF
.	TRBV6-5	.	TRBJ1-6	TGTGCCAGCAGTTACTCGGGACTCCACCGGTCACCCCTCCACTTT	CASSYSGLHRSPLHF
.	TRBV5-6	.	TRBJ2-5	TGTGCCAGCAGCTTACCTTTTCGGGGTAGGCGAGAGACCCAGTACTTC	CASSLPFRGRRETQYF
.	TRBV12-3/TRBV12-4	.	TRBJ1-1	TGTGCCAGCAGTTTATTTCCCGGCACTGAAGCTTTCTTT	CASSLFPGTEAFF
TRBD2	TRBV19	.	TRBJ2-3	TGTGCCAGTAGACAAATAGCGGGGGGGCCGGTAGATACGCAGTATTTT	CASRQIAGGPVDTQYF
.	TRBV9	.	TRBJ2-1	TGTGCCAGTAACAGGGACTCCTACAATGAGCAGTTCTTC	CASNRDSYNEQFF
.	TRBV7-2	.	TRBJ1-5	TGTGCCAGCAGCCTAGCTGGGGGCCGGGGATATCAGCCCCAGCATTTT	CASSLAGGRGYQPQHF
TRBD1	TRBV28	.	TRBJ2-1	TGTGCCAGCAGGGGGACGGACAGGGGGAACAATGAGCAGTTCTTC	CASRGTDRGNNEQFF
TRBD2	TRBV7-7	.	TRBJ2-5	TGTGCCAGCAGCCGAACCCCAGCGGGAGGACAAGAGACCCAGTACTTC	CASSRTPAGGQETQYF
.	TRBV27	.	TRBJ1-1	TGTGCCAGCCTTAGCCAGGGGCGCGTAGGCACTGAAGCTTTCTTT	CASLSQGRVGTEAFF
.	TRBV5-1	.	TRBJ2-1	TGCGCCAGCAGCTTGGTCCAGGGGAGTATCAATGAGCAGTTCTTC	CASSLVQGSINEQFF
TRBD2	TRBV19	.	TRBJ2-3	TGTGCCAGTAGCAAATCCGGGACTAGCGGGAGGGGTACGCAGTATTTT	CASSKSGTSGRGTQYF
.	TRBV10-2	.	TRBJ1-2	TGCGCCAGCACCCAGAGACGCAGCAGACAATTTAACTATGGCTACACCTTC	CASTQRRSRQFNYGYTF